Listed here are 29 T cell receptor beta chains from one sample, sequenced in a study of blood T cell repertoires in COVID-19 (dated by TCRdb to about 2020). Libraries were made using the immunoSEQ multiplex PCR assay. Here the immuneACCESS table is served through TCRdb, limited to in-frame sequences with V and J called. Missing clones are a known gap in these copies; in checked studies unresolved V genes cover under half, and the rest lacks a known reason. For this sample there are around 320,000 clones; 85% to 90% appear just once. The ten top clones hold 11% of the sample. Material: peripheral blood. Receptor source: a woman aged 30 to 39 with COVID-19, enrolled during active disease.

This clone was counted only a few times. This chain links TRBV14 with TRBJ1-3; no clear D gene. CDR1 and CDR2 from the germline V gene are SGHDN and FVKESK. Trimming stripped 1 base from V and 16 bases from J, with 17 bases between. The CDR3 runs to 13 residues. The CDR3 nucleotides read TGTGCCAGCAGCCAAGCCTTAGAGTGGTTGCTTTATTTT. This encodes CASSQALEWLLYF.

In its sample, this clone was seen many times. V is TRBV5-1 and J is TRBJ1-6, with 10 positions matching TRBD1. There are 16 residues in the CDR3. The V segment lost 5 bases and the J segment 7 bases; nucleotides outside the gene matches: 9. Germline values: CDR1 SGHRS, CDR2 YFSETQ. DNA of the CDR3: TGCGCCAGCAGAAGACCCGGGACAGGGGACAATTCACCCCTCCACTTT. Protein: CASRRPGTGDNSPLHF.

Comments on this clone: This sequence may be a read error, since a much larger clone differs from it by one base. The CDR3 DNA reads TGTGCCAGCAGCCCTCGGGGCTACGAGCAGTACTTC. It yields the protein CASSPRGYEQYF. J is TRBJ2-7 and V is TRBV5-4; weak D call: TRBD2 (5 bases). Germline CDR1 is SGHNT and CDR2 is YYREEE (reference sequence). The CDR3 consists of 12 residues. V lost 4 bases and J lost 3, with 8 bases in between.

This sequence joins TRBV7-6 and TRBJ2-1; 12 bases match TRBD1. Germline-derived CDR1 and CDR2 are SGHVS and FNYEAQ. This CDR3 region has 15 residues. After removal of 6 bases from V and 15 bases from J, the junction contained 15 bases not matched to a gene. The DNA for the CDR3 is TGTGCCAGCAGTCGTAGGGACAGGGGGCCTTCGAGTCTGTTCTTC. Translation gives CASSRRDRGPSSLFF.

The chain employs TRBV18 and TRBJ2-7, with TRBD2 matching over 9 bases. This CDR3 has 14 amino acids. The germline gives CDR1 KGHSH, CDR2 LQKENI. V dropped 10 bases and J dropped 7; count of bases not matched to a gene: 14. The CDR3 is CATATLAGTGEQYF. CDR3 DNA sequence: TGTGCCACCGCCACCCTAGCGGGGACCGGGGAGCAGTACTTC.

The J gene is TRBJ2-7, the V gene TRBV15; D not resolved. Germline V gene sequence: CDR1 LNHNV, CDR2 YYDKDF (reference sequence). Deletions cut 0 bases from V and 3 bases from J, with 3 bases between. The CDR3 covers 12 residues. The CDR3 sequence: CATSRDYYEQYF. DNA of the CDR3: TGTGCCACCAGCAGAGATTACTACGAGCAGTACTTC.

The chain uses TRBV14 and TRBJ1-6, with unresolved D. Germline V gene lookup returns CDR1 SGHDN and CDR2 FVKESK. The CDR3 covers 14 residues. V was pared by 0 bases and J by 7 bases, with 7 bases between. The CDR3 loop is CASSQDYTNSPLHF. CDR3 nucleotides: TGTGCCAGCAGCCAAGATTACACGAATTCACCCCTCCACTTT.

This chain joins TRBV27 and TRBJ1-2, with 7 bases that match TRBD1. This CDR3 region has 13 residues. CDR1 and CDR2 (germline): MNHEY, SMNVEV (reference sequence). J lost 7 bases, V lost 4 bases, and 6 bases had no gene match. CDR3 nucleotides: TGTGCCAGCAGTTCCACCCACAGGGGTGGCTACACCTTC. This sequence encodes CASSSTHRGGYTF.

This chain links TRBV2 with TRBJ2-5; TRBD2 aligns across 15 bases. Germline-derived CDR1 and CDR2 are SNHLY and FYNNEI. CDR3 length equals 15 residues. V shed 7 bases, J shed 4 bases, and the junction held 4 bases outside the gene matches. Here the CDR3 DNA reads TGTGCCAGCAACCCGGGACTAGCGGGGGGAGAGACCCAGTACTTC. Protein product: CASNPGLAGGETQYF.

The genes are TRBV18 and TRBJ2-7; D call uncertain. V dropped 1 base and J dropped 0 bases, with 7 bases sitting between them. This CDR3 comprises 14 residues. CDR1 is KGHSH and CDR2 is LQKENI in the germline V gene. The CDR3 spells CASSPRIASYEQYF. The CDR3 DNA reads TGTGCCAGCTCACCACGTATAGCCTCCTACGAGCAGTACTTC.

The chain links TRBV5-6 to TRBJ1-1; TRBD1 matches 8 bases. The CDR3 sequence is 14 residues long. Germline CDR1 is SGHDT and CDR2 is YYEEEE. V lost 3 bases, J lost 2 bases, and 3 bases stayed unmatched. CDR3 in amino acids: CASSWDRLNTEAFF. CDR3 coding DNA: TGTGCCAGCAGCTGGGACAGGTTAAACACTGAAGCTTTCTTT. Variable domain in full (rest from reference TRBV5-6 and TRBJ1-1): DAGVTQSPTHLIKTRGQQVTLRCSPKSGHDTVSWYQQALGQGPQFIFQYYEEEERQRGNFPDRFSGHQFPNYSSELNVNALLLGDSALYLCASSWDRLNTEAFFGQGTRLTVV.

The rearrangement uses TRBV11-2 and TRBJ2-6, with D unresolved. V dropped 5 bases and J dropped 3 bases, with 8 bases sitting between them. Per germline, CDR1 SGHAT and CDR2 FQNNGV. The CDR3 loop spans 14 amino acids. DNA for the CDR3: TGTGCCAGCAGCCGAACACGTGGGGCCAACGTCCTGACTTTC. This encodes CASSRTRGANVLTF.

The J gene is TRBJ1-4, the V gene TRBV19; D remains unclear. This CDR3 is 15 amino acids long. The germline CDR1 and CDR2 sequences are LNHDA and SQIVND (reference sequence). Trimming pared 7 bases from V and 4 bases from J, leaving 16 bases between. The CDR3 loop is CASTPRRQNNEKLFF. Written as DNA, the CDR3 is TGTGCCAGTACCCCCCGGCGGCAGAATAATGAAAAACTGTTTTTT. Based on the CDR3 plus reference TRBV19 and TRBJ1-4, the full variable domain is DGGITQSPKYLFRKEGQNVTLSCEQNLNHDAMYWYRQDPGQGLRLIYYSQIVNDFQKGDIAEGYSVSREKKESFPLTVTSAQKNPTAFYLCASTPRRQNNEKLFFGSGTQLSVL.

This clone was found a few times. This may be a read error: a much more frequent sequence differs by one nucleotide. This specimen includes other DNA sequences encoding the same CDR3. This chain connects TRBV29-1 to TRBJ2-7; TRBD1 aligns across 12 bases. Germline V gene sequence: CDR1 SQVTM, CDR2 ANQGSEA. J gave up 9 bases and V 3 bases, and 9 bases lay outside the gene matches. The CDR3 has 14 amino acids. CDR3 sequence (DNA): TGCAGCGTTGACGGGGGGGACAGGGGGCCTGGGCAGTACTTC. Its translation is CSVDGGDRGPGQYF.

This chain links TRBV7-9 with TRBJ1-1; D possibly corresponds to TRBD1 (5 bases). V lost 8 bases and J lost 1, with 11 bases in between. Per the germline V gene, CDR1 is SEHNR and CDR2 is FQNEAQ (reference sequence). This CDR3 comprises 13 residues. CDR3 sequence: CASRNTGNTEAFF. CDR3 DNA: TGTGCCAGCCGCAACACAGGGAACACTGAAGCTTTCTTT.

The DNA of the CDR3 is TGCGCCACCATGACCGGGGGGGCGAATGAGCAGTACTTC. This gives the protein CATMTGGANEQYF. The gene calls are TRBV10-2 and TRBJ2-7, with 8 bases lining up with TRBD2. After removal of 10 bases from V and 7 bases from J, the junction contained 12 bases not matched to a gene. The CDR3 extends over 13 amino acids. Germline CDR1 reads WSHSY; CDR2 reads SAAADI.

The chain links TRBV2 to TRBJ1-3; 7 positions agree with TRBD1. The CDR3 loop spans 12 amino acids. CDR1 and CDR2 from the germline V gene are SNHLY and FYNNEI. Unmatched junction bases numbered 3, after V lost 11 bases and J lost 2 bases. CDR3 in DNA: TGTGCCGGAGGGACAGCTGGAAACACCATATATTTT. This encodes CAGGTAGNTIYF. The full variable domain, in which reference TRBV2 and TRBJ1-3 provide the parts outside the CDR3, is EPEVTQTPSHQVTQMGQEVILRCVPISNHLYFYWYRQILGQKVEFLVSFYNNEISEKSEIFDDQFSVERPDGSNFTLKIRSTKLEDSAMYFCAGGTAGNTIYFGEGSWLTVV.

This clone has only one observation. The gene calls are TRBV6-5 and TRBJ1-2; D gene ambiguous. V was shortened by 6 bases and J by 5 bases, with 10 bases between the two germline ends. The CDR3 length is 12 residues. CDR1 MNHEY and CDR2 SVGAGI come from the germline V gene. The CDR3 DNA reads TGTGCCAGCAGAGGGAGAGCTTATGGCTACACCTTC. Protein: CASRGRAYGYTF.

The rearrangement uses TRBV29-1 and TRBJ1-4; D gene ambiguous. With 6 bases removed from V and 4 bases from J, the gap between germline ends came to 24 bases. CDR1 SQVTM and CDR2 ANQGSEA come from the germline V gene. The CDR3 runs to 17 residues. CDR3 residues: CSVKVIGEQPINEKLFF. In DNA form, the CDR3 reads TGCAGCGTAAAAGTCATCGGGGAACAGCCAATTAATGAAAAACTGTTTTTT.

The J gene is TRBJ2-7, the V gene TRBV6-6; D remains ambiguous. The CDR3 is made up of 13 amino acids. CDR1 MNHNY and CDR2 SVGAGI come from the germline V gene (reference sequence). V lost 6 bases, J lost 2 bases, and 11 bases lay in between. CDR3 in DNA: TGTGCCAGCAGGGCCACAGTTACCTACGAGCAGTACTTC. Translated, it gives CASRATVTYEQYF.

CDR3 in amino acids: CASSGRGQGFYNEQFF. Written as DNA, the CDR3 is TGTGCCAGTAGTGGAAGGGGACAGGGGTTTTACAATGAGCAGTTCTTC. The chain links TRBV19 to TRBJ2-1, with 10 bases fitting TRBD1. CDR3 length: 16 amino acids. The ends lost 5 bases at V and 4 bases at J; junction bases unmatched: 8. The germline gives CDR1 LNHDA, CDR2 SQIVND (reference sequence).

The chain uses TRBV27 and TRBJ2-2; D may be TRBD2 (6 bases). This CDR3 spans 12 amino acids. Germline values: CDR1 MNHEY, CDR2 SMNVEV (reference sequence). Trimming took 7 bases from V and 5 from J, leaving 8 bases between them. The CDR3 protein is CASTEGTGELFF. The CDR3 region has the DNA TGTGCCAGCACGGAGGGGACCGGGGAGCTGTTTTTT.

CDR3 protein: CASSPIGNEQFF. The CDR3, as DNA: TGTGCCAGCTCACCAATCGGGAATGAGCAGTTCTTC. The genes are TRBV18 and TRBJ2-1; D is undetermined. Trimming left V 2 bases short and J 7 bases short, with 6 bases between. The CDR3 sequence is 12 residues long. The germline V gene has CDR1 KGHSH and CDR2 LQKENI.

CDR3 nucleotide sequence: TGTGCCAGCAGCTTCGCCTACAGGGGCGCTTTCTTT. Its protein is CASSFAYRGAFF. V is TRBV7-2 and J is TRBJ1-1; the match to TRBD1 covers 7 bases. This CDR3 spans 12 amino acids. V dropped 3 bases and J dropped 11; count of bases not matched to a gene: 6. Germline CDR1 and CDR2: SGHTA and FQGNSA.

CDR3 sequence: CASSLYQGNSGYTF. In DNA, the CDR3 is TGTGCCAGCAGTTTATATCAGGGAAATTCCGGCTACACCTTC. V and J are TRBV27 and TRBJ1-2, with D tentatively TRBD1 (5 bases). With 1 base removed from V and 8 bases from J, the gap between germline ends came to 14 bases. This CDR3 comprises 14 residues. Germline V gene sequence: CDR1 MNHEY, CDR2 SMNVEV (reference sequence).

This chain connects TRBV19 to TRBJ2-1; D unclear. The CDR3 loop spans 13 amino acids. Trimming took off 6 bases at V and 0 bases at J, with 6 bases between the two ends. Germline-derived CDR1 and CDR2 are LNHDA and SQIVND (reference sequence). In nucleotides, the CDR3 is TGTGCCAGTAGGGCCAACTCCTACAATGAGCAGTTCTTC. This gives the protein CASRANSYNEQFF.

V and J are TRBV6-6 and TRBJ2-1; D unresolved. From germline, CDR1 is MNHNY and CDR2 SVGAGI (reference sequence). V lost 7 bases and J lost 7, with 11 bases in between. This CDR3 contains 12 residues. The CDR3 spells CASTQGGNEQFF. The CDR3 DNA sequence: TGTGCCAGCACCCAAGGCGGAAATGAGCAGTTCTTC.

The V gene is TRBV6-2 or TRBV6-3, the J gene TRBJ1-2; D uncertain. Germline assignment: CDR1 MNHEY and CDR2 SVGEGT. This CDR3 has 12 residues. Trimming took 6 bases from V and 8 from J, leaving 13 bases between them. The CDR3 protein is CASSLGVRGYTF. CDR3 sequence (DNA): TGTGCCAGCAGCCTCGGGGTACGGGGCTACACCTTC.

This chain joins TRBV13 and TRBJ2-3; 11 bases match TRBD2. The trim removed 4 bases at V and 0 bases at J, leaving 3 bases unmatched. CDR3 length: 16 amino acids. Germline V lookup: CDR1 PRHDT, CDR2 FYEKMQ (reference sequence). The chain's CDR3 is CASSSSGGLSTDTQYF. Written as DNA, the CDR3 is TGTGCCAGCAGCTCTAGCGGGGGGTTAAGCACAGATACGCAGTATTTT.